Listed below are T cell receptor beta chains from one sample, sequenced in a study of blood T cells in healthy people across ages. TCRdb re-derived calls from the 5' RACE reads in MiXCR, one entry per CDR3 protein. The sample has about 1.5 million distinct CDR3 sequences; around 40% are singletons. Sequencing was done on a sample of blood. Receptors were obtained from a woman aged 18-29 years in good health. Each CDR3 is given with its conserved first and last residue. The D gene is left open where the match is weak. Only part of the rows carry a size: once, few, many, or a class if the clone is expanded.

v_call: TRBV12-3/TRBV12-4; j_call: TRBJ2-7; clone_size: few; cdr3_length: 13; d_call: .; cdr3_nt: TGTGCCAGCAGTCTTCGCTTTCCCTACGAGCAGTACTTC; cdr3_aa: CASSLRFPYEQYF
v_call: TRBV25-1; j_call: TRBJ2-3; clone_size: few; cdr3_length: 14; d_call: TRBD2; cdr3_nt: TGTGCCAGCCAAAGTAGCGGGAGGGCCCCAGGGCAGTATTTT; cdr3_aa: CASQSSGRAPGQYF
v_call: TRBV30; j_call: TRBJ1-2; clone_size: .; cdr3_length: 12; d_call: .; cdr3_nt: TGTGCCTGCTACGAAGGGTGGTATGGCTACACCTTC; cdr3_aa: CACYEGWYGYTF
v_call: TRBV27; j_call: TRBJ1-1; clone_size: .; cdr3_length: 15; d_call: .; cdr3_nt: TGTGCCAGCAGGCCCCTCGGGGGATCGAACACTGAAGCTTTCTTT; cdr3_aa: CASRPLGGSNTEAFF
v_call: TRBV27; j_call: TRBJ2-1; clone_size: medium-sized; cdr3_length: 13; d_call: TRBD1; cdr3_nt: TGCGCCAGCAGCTTGGACAGGGGAAATGAGCAGTTCTTC; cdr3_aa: CASSLDRGNEQFF
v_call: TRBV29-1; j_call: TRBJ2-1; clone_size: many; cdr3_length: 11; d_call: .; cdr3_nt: TGCAGCGTTGGAGGGGTTAATGAGCAGTTCTTC; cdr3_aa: CSVGGVNEQFF
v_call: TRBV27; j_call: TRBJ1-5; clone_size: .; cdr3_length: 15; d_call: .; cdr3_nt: TGTGCCAGCAGTTGTGCTGGGGTGGGCAATCAGCCCCAGCATTTT; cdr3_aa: CASSCAGVGNQPQHF
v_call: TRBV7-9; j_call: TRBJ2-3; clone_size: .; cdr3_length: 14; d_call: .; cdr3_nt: TGTGCCAGCAGACCGGGAGTAAGCACAGATACGCAGTATTTT; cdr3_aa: CASRPGVSTDTQYF
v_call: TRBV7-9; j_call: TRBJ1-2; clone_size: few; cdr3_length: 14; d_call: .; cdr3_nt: TGTGCCAGCAGCTTAGAGGTCAGCAATTATGGCTACACCTTC; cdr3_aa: CASSLEVSNYGYTF
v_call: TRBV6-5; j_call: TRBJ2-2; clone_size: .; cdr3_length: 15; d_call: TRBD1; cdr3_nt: TGTGCCAGCAGTTACGACAGGGGGAACACCGGGGAGCTGTTTTTT; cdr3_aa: CASSYDRGNTGELFF